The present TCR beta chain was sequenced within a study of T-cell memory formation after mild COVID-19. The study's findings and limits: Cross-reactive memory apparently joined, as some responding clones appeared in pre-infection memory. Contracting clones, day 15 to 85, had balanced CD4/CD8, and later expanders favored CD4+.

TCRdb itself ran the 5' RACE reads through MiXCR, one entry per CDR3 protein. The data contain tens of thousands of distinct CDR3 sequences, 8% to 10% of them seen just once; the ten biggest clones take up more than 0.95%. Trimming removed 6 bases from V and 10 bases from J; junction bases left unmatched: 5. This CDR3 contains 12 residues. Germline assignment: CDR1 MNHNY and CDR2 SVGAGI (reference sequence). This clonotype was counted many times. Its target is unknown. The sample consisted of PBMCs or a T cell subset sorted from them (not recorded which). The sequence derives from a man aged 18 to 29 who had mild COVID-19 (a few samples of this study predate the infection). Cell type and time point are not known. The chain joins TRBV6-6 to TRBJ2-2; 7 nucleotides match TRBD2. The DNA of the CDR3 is TGTGCCAGCAGCCCCGCGGGGGAGGAGCTGTTTTTT. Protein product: CASSPAGEELFF.